This TCR beta chain comes out of a study of somatic mutations in cytotoxic T cells in rheumatoid arthritis. Study details: The flow sorting of some V beta antibody-stained T-cell populations reached nearly 100% purity, and the sorted populations included V beta1+ cells sequenced for TCRB.

Sequencing was performed with immunoSEQ multiplex PCR; in TCRdb, only in-frame clones are kept and a portion is missing. The top ten clones hold approximately 20% of a sample with more than 20,000 clones, 70% to 90% of them seen once. As healthy controls, the study included blood donors who had a median age of about 54 years (range 21-70) and were less than 65% female. V shed 11 bases and J 4 bases; nucleotides not matched to a gene: 3. Germline V gene data show CDR1 as LNHDA and CDR2 as SQIVND (reference sequence). The CDR3 length is 12 residues. This TCR was sampled from a woman between 50 and 59 years old in good health. The gene calls are TRBV19 and TRBJ1-3; 9 bases agree with TRBD1. The sample consisted of CD8+ T cells sorted from blood. CDR3 amino acids: CAGTGPGNTIYF. The CDR3 DNA reads as TGTGCCGGGACAGGGCCCGGAAACACCATATATTTT.